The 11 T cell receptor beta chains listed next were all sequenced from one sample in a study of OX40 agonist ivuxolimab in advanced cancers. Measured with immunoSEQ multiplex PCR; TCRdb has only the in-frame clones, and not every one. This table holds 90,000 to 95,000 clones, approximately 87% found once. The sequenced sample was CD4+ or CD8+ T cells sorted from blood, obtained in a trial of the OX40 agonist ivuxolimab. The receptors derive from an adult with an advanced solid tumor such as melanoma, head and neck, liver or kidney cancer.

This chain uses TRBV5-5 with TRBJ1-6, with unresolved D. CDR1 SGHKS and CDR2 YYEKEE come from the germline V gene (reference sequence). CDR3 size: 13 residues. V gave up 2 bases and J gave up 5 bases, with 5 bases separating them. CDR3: CASSFEHNSPLHF. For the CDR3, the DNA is TGTGCCAGCAGCTTCGAACATAATTCACCCCTCCACTTT. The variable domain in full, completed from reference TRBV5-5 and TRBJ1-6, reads DAGVTQSPTHLIKTRGQQVTLRCSPISGHKSVSWYQQVLGQGPQFIFQYYEKEERGRGNFPDRFSARQFPNYSSELNVNALLLGDSALYLCASSFEHNSPLHFGNGTRLTVT.

CDR3 coding DNA: TGTGCCAGCAGGGGGGGACAGGCTGGAAACACCATATATTTT. It encodes CASRGGQAGNTIYF. The rearrangement joins TRBV2 to TRBJ1-3, with 8 nucleotides matching TRBD1. Germline V gives CDR1 SNHLY, CDR2 FYNNEI. Trimming at V came to 6 bases and at J to 2 bases, leaving 3 bases not matched to a gene. This CDR3 has 14 residues.

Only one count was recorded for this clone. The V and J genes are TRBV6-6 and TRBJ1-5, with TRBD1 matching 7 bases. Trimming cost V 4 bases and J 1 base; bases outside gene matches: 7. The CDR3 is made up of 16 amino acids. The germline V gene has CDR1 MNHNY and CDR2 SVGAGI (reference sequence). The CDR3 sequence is CASSSGQAQSNQPQHF. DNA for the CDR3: TGTGCCAGCAGTTCTGGACAGGCGCAGAGCAATCAGCCCCAGCATTTT.

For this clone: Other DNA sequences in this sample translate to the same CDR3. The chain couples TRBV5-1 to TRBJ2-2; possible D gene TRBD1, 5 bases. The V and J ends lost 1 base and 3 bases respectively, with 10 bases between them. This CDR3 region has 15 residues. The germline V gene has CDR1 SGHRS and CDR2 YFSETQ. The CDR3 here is CASSLRQGDTGELFF. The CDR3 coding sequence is TGCGCCAGCAGCTTGAGGCAGGGCGACACCGGGGAGCTGTTTTTT.

The CDR3 sequence is CASSLAGGFGTNEKLFF. CDR3 in DNA: TGCGCCAGCAGCTTGGCCGGAGGATTCGGGACTAATGAAAAACTGTTTTTT. V usage is TRBV5-1 and J usage is TRBJ1-4; D is ambiguous. Trimming removed 0 bases from V and 2 bases from J, with 14 bases in between. Per the germline V gene, CDR1 is SGHRS and CDR2 is YFSETQ. CDR3 length: 17 amino acids.

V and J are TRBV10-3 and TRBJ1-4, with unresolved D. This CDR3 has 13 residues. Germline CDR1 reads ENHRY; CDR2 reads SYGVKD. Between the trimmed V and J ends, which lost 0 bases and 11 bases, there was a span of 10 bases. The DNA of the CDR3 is TGTGCCATCAGTGAGTCGAGTCAGCTTAAACTGTTTTTT. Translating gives CAISESSQLKLFF.

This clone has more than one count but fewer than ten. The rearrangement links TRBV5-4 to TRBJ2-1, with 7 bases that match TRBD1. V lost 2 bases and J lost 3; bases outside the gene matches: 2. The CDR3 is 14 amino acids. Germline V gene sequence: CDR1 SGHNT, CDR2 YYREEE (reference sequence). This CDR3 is CASSLQGIYNEQFF. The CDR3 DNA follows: TGTGCCAGCAGCTTACAGGGGATCTACAATGAGCAGTTCTTC.

CDR3 DNA: TGTGCCAGCAAGACTAGCGGGAGCACAGATACGCAGTATTTT. Translated, it gives CASKTSGSTDTQYF. This chain links TRBV5-4 with TRBJ2-3, with TRBD2 matching over 10 bases. Germline V gives CDR1 SGHNT, CDR2 YYREEE (reference sequence). CDR3 length equals 14 residues. Trimming at V came to 6 bases and at J to 0 bases, leaving 1 base not matched to a gene.

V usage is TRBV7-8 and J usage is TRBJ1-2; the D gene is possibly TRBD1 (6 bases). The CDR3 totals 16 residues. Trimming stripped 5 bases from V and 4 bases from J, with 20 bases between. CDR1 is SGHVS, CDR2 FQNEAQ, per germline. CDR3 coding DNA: TGTGCCAGCAGCCCCGGCACTTTGGACAGCATCTATGGCTACACCTTC. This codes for CASSPGTLDSIYGYTF.

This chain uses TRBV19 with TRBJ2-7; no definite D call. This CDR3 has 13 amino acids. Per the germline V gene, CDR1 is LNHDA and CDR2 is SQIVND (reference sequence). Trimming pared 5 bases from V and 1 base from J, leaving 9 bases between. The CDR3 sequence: CASSLVGSYEQYF. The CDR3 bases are TGTGCCAGTAGTTTGGTCGGATCCTACGAGCAGTACTTC.

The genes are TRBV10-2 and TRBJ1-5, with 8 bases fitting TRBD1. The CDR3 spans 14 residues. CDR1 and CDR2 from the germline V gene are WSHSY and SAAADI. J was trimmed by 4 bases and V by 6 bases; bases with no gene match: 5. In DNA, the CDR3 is TGCGCCAGCAGCGGACAGGGCGCAAATCAGCCCCAGCATTTT. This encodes CASSGQGANQPQHF.